This T cell receptor beta chain was documented in a study of blood T cell repertoires in COVID-19. Enrolled during active infection, Seattle patients were then followed longitudinally. In the source study's methods: Quantification of nucleated cells was approximated via reference gene primer amplification. Profiling relied on immunoSEQ multiplex PCR, and the TCRdb table lists in-frame clones only, not all of them. The V and J calls and the clone size are those of that table, but D and trimming were determined from the DNA. This sample carries about 330,000 clones, about 91% of them seen once, and the ten largest clones take roughly a tenth. Germline loops: CDR1 DFQATT, CDR2 SNEGSKA (reference sequence). V lost 3 bases and J 4 bases, leaving 7 bases between the germline ends. This CDR3 region has 11 residues. In its sample, this clone was seen once.

The sequence derives from a man aged 30-40 years with COVID-19, enrolled during active disease. The sequencing sample was made of peripheral blood. This chain joins TRBV20-1 and TRBJ2-7; D is unresolved. The CDR3 reads CSASPLYEQYF. The CDR3 DNA is TGCAGTGCTAGCCCTCTGTACGAGCAGTACTTC.